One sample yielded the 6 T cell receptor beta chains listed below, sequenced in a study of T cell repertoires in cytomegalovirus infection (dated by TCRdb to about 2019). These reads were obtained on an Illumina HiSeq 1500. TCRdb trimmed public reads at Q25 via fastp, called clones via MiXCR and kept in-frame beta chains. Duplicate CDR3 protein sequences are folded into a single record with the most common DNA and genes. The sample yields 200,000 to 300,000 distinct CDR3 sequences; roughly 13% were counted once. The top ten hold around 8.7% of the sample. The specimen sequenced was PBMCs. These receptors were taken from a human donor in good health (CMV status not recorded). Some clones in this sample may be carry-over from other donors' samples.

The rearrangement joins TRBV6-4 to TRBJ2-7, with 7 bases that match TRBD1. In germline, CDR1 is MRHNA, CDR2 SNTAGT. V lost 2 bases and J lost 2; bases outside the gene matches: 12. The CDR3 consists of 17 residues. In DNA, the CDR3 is TGTGCCAGCAGTGACCCTGGGCAGGGACAGCTCCCCTACGAGCAGTACTTC. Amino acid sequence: CASSDPGQGQLPYEQYF.

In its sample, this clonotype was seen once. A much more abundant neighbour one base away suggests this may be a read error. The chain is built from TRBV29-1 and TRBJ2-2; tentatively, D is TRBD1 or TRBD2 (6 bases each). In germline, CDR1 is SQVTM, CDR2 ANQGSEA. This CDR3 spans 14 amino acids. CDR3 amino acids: CSVEGTPDTGGLFF. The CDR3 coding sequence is TGCAGCGTTGAGGGGACACCCGACACCGGGGGGCTGTTTTTT.

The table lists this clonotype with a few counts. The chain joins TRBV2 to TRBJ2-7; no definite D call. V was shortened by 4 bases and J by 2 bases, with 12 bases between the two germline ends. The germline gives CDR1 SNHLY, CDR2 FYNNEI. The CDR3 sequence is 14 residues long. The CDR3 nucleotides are TGTGCCAGCAGTGGAACGAAAGGCGCCTACGAGCAGTACTTC. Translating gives CASSGTKGAYEQYF.

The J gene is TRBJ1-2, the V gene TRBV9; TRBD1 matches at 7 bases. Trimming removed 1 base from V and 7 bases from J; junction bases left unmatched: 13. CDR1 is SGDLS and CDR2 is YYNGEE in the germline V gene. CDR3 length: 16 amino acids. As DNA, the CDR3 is TGTGCCAGCAGCGTATACCCCTGGGCAGGGGGGAGTGGCTACACCTTC. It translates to CASSVYPWAGGSGYTF.

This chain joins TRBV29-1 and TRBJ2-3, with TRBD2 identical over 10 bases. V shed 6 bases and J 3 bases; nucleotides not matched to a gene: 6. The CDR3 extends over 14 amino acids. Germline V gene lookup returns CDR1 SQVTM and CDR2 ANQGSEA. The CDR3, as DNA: TGCAGCGTGGGGACTAGCGTAGGAACAGATACGCAGTATTTT. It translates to CSVGTSVGTDTQYF.

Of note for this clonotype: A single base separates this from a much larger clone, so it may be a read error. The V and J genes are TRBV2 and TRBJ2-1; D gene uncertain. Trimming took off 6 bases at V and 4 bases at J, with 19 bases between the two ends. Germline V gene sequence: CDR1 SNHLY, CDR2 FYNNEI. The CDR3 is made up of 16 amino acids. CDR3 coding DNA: TGTGCCAGCAGCAATAAACCGGAACTTCGATACAATGAGCAGTTCTTC. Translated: CASSNKPELRYNEQFF.